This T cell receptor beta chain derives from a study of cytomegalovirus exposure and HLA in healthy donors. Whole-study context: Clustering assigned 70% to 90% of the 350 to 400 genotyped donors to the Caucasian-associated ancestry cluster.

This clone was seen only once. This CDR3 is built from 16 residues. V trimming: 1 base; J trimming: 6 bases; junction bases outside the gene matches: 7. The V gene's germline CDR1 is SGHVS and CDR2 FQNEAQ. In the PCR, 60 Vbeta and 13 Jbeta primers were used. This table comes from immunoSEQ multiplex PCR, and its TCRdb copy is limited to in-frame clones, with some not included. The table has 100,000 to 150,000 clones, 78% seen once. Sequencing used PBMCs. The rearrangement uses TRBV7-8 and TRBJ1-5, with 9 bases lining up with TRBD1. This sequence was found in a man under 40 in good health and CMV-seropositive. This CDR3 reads CASSLGATGGGQPQHF. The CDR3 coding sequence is TGTGCCAGCAGCTTAGGGGCAACAGGGGGCGGTCAGCCCCAGCATTTT.